Detailed here is one TCR beta chain. Its specificity is unknown. The sample originates from a study of beta chain features in type 1 diabetes. Across the study: Regarding age, gender and cell yields, patients proved similar to healthy donors.

Trimming took off 3 bases at V and 6 bases at J, with 13 bases between the two ends. The CDR3 is 13 residues long. Germline V gives CDR1 SGHDT, CDR2 YYEEEE. Study-wide results and limits: Diminished insertions and augmented deletions at VDJ junctions characterized type 1 diabetes patients. In all four CD4+ subsets, TCRB CDR3 length was significantly, moderately reduced in type 1 diabetes.

TCRB transcripts that were expressed got sequenced, as all of the isolated RNA had been reverse transcribed. Libraries were prepared by immunoSEQ multiplex PCR; TCRdb keeps only in-frame clonotypes and omits some of them. The data contain 300,000 to 350,000 clones, about 14% of them singletons. This receptor was taken from a woman aged 18-35 years with type 1 diabetes. The sample taken for sequencing was naive CD4+ T cells from blood. The chain uses TRBV5-6 and TRBJ2-7; tentative D call: TRBD1 (6 bases). Written as DNA, the CDR3 is TGTGCCAGCAGCTATCAAGACAGGCTCGAGCAGTACGTC. Translating gives CASSYQDRLEQYV.